These 31 T cell receptor beta chains originate from one sample sequenced in a study of tumor and adjacent non-tumor tissue in lung cancer. TCRbeta libraries were built with three rounds of nested PCR, modified from ARM-PCR. One entry per CDR3 protein results from TCRdb running MiXCR on the multiplex PCR reads. The sample lists about 48,000 distinct CDR3 sequences, 55% to 65% seen once, with approximately 30% in the top ten. RNA was extracted from bulk tissue without any cell sorting. The normal lung tissue was taken more than 3 cm from the tumor edge. Source material: distant non-tumor lung tissue. These receptors came from a woman in her 70s with non-small cell lung cancer.

This clonotype was recorded only once. Germline and junction disagree at one end, which may indicate a read error. The chain carries TRBV29-1 and TRBJ2-1, with a weak D call TRBD2 (6 bases). Germline V CDR1 and CDR2: SQVTM, ANQGSEA. The CDR3 consists of 17 residues. CDR3 sequence (DNA): TGCATCGTTGTAGGACGGAGGGAAACAACTCGCTATAATGAGCAGTTCTTC. Amino acids: CIVVGRRETTRYNEQFF.

Points on this clonotype: An end of the junction differs from the germline gene, which may be a read error. This chain joins TRBV6-5 and TRBJ2-6, with TRBD2 as a possible D gene (5 bases). This CDR3 comprises 16 residues. Germline values: CDR1 MNHEY, CDR2 SVGAGI. The CDR3 nucleotides are TGTGTCAACAGTTACTCGATGGACTCTGGTGCCAACGTCCTGACTTTC. Translated, it gives CVNSYSMDSGANVLTF.

This chain joins TRBV20-1 and TRBJ2-1, with 10 bases that match TRBD1. The CDR3 is made up of 15 amino acids. Germline V gene sequence: CDR1 DFQATT, CDR2 SNEGSKA (reference sequence). Trimming cost V 1 base and J 8 bases; bases outside gene matches: 8. The CDR3 DNA reads as TGCAGTGCTAGAGGTGTCGGGACAGGGGCCGATGAGCAGTTCTTC. Its protein product is CSARGVGTGADEQFF.

The CDR3, as DNA: TGTGCCAGCAGCTCGGGGGGTAACTCACGGTATTTT. Translation gives CASSSGGNSRYF. V is TRBV11-2 and J is TRBJ2-3; 7 positions match TRBD2. Germline V gene sequence: CDR1 SGHAT, CDR2 FQNNGV. V lost 4 bases, J lost 14 bases, and 9 bases stayed unmatched. This CDR3 is built from 12 residues.

Concerning this clonotype: A clone one base away is much larger, so this may be a read error. V and J are TRBV5-1 and TRBJ1-1; perhaps TRBD1 as D (6 bases). The CDR3 consists of 15 residues. CDR1 is SGHRS and CDR2 is YFSETQ in the germline V gene. Trimming pared 1 base from V and 1 base from J, leaving 11 bases between. CDR3 loop: CASSLIWGRNTEAFF. The CDR3 DNA is TGCGCCAGCAGCTTGATCTGGGGGCGGAACACTGAAGCTTTCTTT.

This clonotype was counted once. The conserved phenylalanine or tryptophan normally closing the CDR3 is absent here, so this likely arose from a read error. The V call is TRBV12-3 or TRBV12-4, the J call TRBJ2-2, with D unclear. This CDR3 contains 11 residues. The CDR3 nucleotides are TGTGCCAACAGTTTAACCGGGGAGCTGTTTCTT. It yields the protein CANSLTGELFL.

Remarks on this clonotype: The conserved phenylalanine or tryptophan is not found at the CDR3 terminus, so this likely reflects a read error. This chain joins TRBV29-1 and TRBJ2-7; possible D gene TRBD2, 6 bases. The CDR3 consists of 14 residues. Germline values: CDR1 SQVTM, CDR2 ANQGSEA. CDR3 nucleotide sequence: TGCAGCGTTGAACTTGGGGGGAGCTCCTACGAACAGTACCTC. This codes for CSVELGGSSYEQYL.

CDR3 residues: CASSQGWLAGGNSYEQYF. CDR3 DNA sequence: TGCGCCAGCAGCCAAGGTTGGTTAGCGGGAGGGAACTCCTACGAGCAGTACTTC. The gene calls are TRBV4-1 and TRBJ2-7, with 11 bases lining up with TRBD2. CDR1 MGHRA and CDR2 YSYEKL come from the germline V gene. The J segment lost 0 bases and the V segment lost 1 base, leaving 8 bases of the junction unmatched. This CDR3 has 18 amino acids.

By sample share, this clonotype is medium-sized. This chain connects TRBV10-3 to TRBJ2-7; TRBD2 is a possible D gene (9 bases). This CDR3 has 17 amino acids. The germline V gene encodes CDR1 ENHRY and CDR2 SYGVKD. Trimming removed 6 bases from V and 2 bases from J, with 23 bases in between. Here the CDR3 DNA reads TGTGCCATCAGGACAGGGGAACTAGCGGGTGTTCCCTACGAGCAGTACTTC. It yields the protein CAIRTGELAGVPYEQYF.

This clonotype appeared a single time. This may stem from a read error, because a much larger clone lies one nucleotide away. The chain joins TRBV5-1 to TRBJ2-1; a weak D match, TRBD1 (5 bases). CDR1 is SGHRS and CDR2 is YFSETQ in the germline V gene. The CDR3 has 15 residues. The germline V and J ends were trimmed by 3 bases and 8 bases, with 18 bases remaining between them. In nucleotides, the CDR3 is TGCGCCAGCAGCTGGGCGGACATGGAGTTCGATGAGCAGTTCTTC. It translates to CASSWADMEFDEQFF.

V usage is TRBV20-1 and J usage is TRBJ1-1; tentatively, D is TRBD1 (5 bases). The CDR3 covers 18 residues. Looked up from germline, CDR1 is DFQATT and CDR2 is SNEGSKA (reference sequence). The ends were cut back, 1 base at V and 1 base at J, with 22 bases in the middle. The CDR3 sequence is CSARVGVGRGSSNTEAFF. In DNA, the CDR3 is TGCAGTGCTAGAGTTGGAGTAGGGAGGGGTTCATCGAACACTGAAGCTTTCTTT.

This clonotype was seen ten or more times. V is TRBV10-3 and J is TRBJ2-3, with D perhaps TRBD1 (5 bases). Per the germline V gene, CDR1 is ENHRY and CDR2 is SYGVKD. The CDR3 spans 13 residues. V lost 2 bases to trimming and J lost 6 bases, with 9 bases between them. The CDR3 coding sequence is TGTGCCATCAGTGAGGGGGCATCGGATACGCAGTATTTT. Its translation is CAISEGASDTQYF.

As concerns this clonotype: A read error may produce the germline difference seen at one junction end. This sequence joins TRBV6-1 and TRBJ1-2; 9 nucleotides align to TRBD1. Germline V gene sequence: CDR1 MNHNS, CDR2 SASEGT. The CDR3 has 13 residues. The CDR3 coding sequence is TGTGCCAGCAGACAGGGGGCTATAGATGGCTACGCATTC. Amino acid sequence: CASRQGAIDGYAF.

The V gene is TRBV29-1, the J gene TRBJ2-1; D might be TRBD1 or TRBD2, each matching 6 bases. The CDR3 sequence is 13 residues long. Germline CDR1 is SQVTM and CDR2 is ANQGSEA. The CDR3 DNA follows: TGCAGTGCGTTACCCCTAGGGGGAGGTGAGCAGTTCTTC. This sequence encodes CSALPLGGGEQFF.

The sample holds one count of this clonotype. J is TRBJ1-3 and V is TRBV2; the match to TRBD1 covers 8 bases. CDR1 SNHLY and CDR2 FYNNEI come from the germline V gene. The CDR3 runs to 18 residues. Unmatched junction bases numbered 19, after V lost 6 bases and J lost 6 bases. CDR3 nucleotide sequence: TGTGCCAGCAGAGCAAGATCCGGGACAGGCGACTCTTTAAACACCATATATTTT. Translating it yields CASRARSGTGDSLNTIYF.

In the case of this clonotype: It may be a read error: a sequence one base away is much more abundant. The CDR3 nucleotides read TGTGCCAGCAGCCGCACCGGGACTAGCGGGCGCAATGAGCAGTTCTTC. It is translated as CASSRTGTSGRNEQFF. The chain employs TRBV6-5 and TRBJ2-1, with TRBD2 matching over 12 bases. Per germline, CDR1 MNHEY and CDR2 SVGAGI. The CDR3 covers 16 residues. Trimming cost V 6 bases and J 6 bases; bases outside gene matches: 9.

On this clonotype itself: At one boundary the junction diverges from the germline segment, which might be a read error. V usage is TRBV6-5 and J usage is TRBJ1-2; TRBD1 might be the D (6 bases). The CDR3 runs 12 residues. Germline assignment: CDR1 MNHEY and CDR2 SVGAGI. Here the CDR3 reads CASSPGDYGYIF. The CDR3 nucleotides are TGTGCTAGCAGCCCAGGGGACTATGGCTACATCTTC.

On this clonotype: A much larger clone lies a single base off, so this may be a read error. The chain uses TRBV6-6 and TRBJ1-2; the D is unclear. CDR1 is MNHNY, CDR2 SVGAGI, per germline (reference sequence). The length of the CDR3 is 15 residues. Deletions cut 6 bases from V and 4 bases from J, with 18 bases between. In DNA, the CDR3 is TGTGCCAGCAGCCTCACCGAAGTTTTGGTCTATGGCTACACCTTC. Translated: CASSLTEVLVYGYTF.

The CDR3 region has the DNA TGCAGTCTCAACCCGGGACAGCTTAAGAACTATGGCTACACCTTC. Translating it yields CSLNPGQLKNYGYTF. The rearrangement links TRBV20-1 to TRBJ1-2; 7 bases fit TRBD1. From germline, CDR1 is DFQATT and CDR2 SNEGSKA (reference sequence). The J segment lost 2 bases and the V segment lost 8 bases, leaving 14 bases of the junction unmatched. The CDR3 runs to 15 residues.

There are many counts of this clonotype. Just one base apart from a much larger clone, this may be a read error. The rearrangement links TRBV7-9 to TRBJ2-1, with D possibly TRBD2 on 5 matching bases. Germline V lookup: CDR1 SEHNR, CDR2 FQNEAQ (reference sequence). V was trimmed by 3 bases and J by 7 bases, leaving 7 bases between them. The CDR3 contains 12 residues. Here the CDR3 DNA reads TGTGCCAGCAGCTTGAGCGGAAATGAGCAGTTCTTC. Protein: CASSLSGNEQFF.

A word on this clonotype: The junction differs from germline at one of its ends, possibly a read error. The CDR3 DNA reads TGCAGCGTCTCAAAAACGCCCTCCTCCTACGAGCAGTATTTC. Its translation is CSVSKTPSSYEQYF. The J gene is TRBJ2-7, the V gene TRBV29-1, with no clear D. The CDR3 sequence is 14 residues long. Per germline, CDR1 SQVTM and CDR2 ANQGSEA.

As for this clonotype: Sequence at one end of the junction differs from germline and may be a read error. The gene calls are TRBV11-2 and TRBJ1-6; 7 bases are a match to TRBD1. Germline V gene lookup returns CDR1 SGHAT and CDR2 FQNNGV. This CDR3 has 14 residues. This CDR3 reads CANSPGGPNSLLHF. In DNA, the CDR3 is TGTGCCAACAGCCCAGGGGGTCCTAATTCACTCCTCCACTTT.

This sequence joins TRBV28 and TRBJ2-3; either TRBD1 or TRBD2 may supply D (5 bases each). CDR1 MDHEN and CDR2 SYDVKM come from the germline V gene. The V end lost 8 bases, the J end lost 2 bases, and 17 bases lay between the germline ends. The CDR3 runs to 15 residues. CDR3 region: CASGGPRSFTDTQYF. Here the CDR3 DNA reads TGTGCCAGCGGGGGACCCCGATCCTTCACAGATACGCAGTATTTT.

As concerns this clonotype: The CDR3 ends on some other residue instead of the conserved phenylalanine or tryptophan, so this is likely a read error. The V call is TRBV12-3 or TRBV12-4, the J call TRBJ1-4; a weak D match, TRBD1 (6 bases). There are 16 residues in the CDR3. The CDR3 DNA reads TGTGCCAACAGTGGGGGGCGAGGATCGACTAATGAAAAACTGTTTTAT. This encodes CANSGGRGSTNEKLFY.

Regarding this clonotype: Since the CDR3 does not end with the conserved phenylalanine or tryptophan, this likely comes from a read error. The gene calls are TRBV5-6 and TRBJ2-5, with D perhaps TRBD1 or TRBD2 (7 bases each). Looked up from germline, CDR1 is SGHDT and CDR2 is YYEEEE. This CDR3 is 14 amino acids long. The CDR3 sequence: CANSLGGGKKTQYL. As DNA, the CDR3 is TGTGCCAACAGCTTGGGAGGGGGCAAGAAGACCCAGTACTTA.

This sequence joins TRBV10-3 and TRBJ2-2; TRBD1 matches 9 bases. The CDR3 has 16 amino acids. Per germline, CDR1 ENHRY and CDR2 SYGVKD. J was trimmed by 12 bases and V by 3 bases; bases with no gene match: 14. CDR3 in DNA: TGTGCCATCAGTGATACAGGGGGCGCCCGGACTGGGAAGCTGTTTTTT. Amino acid sequence: CAISDTGGARTGKLFF.

This clonotype was counted ten times or more. The chain couples TRBV11-2 to TRBJ2-3; D gene ambiguous. Trimming removed 2 bases at V and 5 bases at J, with 8 bases between. The CDR3 covers 13 residues. Looked up from germline, CDR1 is SGHAT and CDR2 is FQNNGV. DNA of the CDR3: TGTGCCAGCAGCTTAAGGGCCCAAGATACGCAGTATTTT. This sequence encodes CASSLRAQDTQYF.

Points on this clonotype: One junction end does not reproduce the germline sequence, and a read error may be involved. Written as DNA, the CDR3 is TGTGCCAGCATGGCTGCCTTAGGGACTTGCGGATACACAGATAGGCAGTATTTC. Translated: CASMAALGTCGYTDRQYF. V usage is TRBV6-5 and J usage is TRBJ2-3; tentative D call: TRBD2 (6 bases). The CDR3 is 18 residues long. Germline lookup yields CDR1 MNHEY and CDR2 SVGAGI.

As to this clonotype: At one boundary the junction diverges from the germline segment, which might be a read error. The rearrangement joins TRBV7-9 to TRBJ1-5; no reliable D call. Germline values: CDR1 SEHNR, CDR2 FQNEAQ (reference sequence). The CDR3 spans 14 residues. The CDR3 reads CASSPTEPNRPQHF. CDR3 DNA: TGTGCCAGCAGCCCCACGGAGCCCAATCGGCCCCAGCATTTT.

Comment on this clonotype: The junction differs from germline at one of its ends, possibly a read error. The V and J genes are TRBV28 and TRBJ1-5, with a tentative D call TRBD1 (5 bases). Looked up from germline, CDR1 is MDHEN and CDR2 is SYDVKM. The CDR3 extends over 15 amino acids. The CDR3 bases are TGTGCCAGCAGTTTCAGGGCAGTGATCAATCAGCCCCGGCATTTT. This translates into CASSFRAVINQPRHF.

As for this clonotype: A much more abundant neighbour one base away suggests this may be a read error. CDR3: CGVAGGFSNQPQHF. In nucleotides, the CDR3 is TGCGGCGTTGCCGGAGGGTTCAGCAATCAGCCCCAGCATTTT. This chain joins TRBV29-1 and TRBJ1-5; D is undetermined. This CDR3 comprises 14 residues. CDR1 and CDR2 (germline): SQVTM, ANQGSEA.